This T cell receptor (beta chain) was recovered during a study of T cell clones after liver transplantation. Across the whole study: A pre-transplant mixed lymphocyte reaction with TCRbeta sequencing defined graft-donor-reactive clones followed in post-transplant blood. Three of the eight recipients were HCV-positive; the rest had non-autoimmune, non-viral transplant indications. Without induction therapy, subjects received standard immunosuppression until 12-24 months post-transplant. At least one year of complete immunosuppression withdrawal without enzymes over twice normal defined tolerance.

Per germline, CDR1 SQVTM and CDR2 ANQGSEA. V was trimmed by 3 bases and J by 7 bases, leaving 22 bases between them. The CDR3 covers 15 residues. Libraries were prepared by immunoSEQ multiplex PCR; TCRdb keeps only in-frame clonotypes and omits some of them. The table shows about 16,000 clones, with around nine tenths occurring only once. The sequencing used CD8+ T cells from blood, collected before liver transplant. This TCR derives from a human donor who received a liver transplant. The chain employs TRBV29-1 and TRBJ2-7; possibly TRBD2 for D (6 bases). DNA for the CDR3: TGCAGCGTTGATCTAGGGACTGGGCCTTCGTTAGAGCAGTACTTC. It specifies CSVDLGTGPSLEQYF.